What follows are 17 T cell receptor beta chains derived from one specimen sequenced in a study of T cell repertoires in cytomegalovirus infection. TCRdb reanalysed the reads using MiXCR and keeps one entry per CDR3 protein. The sample records under 150,000 distinct CDR3 sequences, 20% to 30% being singletons. No cognate antigen is known for these TCRs. The sample comprised PBMCs, sequenced either directly or after in vitro stimulation (not recorded which). Receptor source: a human donor in good health (CMV status not recorded). Some clones in this sample may be carry-over from other donors' samples.

V is TRBV12-3 or TRBV12-4 and J is TRBJ2-2; 11 positions match TRBD2. There are 15 residues in the CDR3. J gave up 5 bases and V 6 bases, and 5 bases lay outside the gene matches. CDR3 bases: TGTGCCAGCAGCGGACTAGCGGGCCCGACCGGGGAGCTGTTTTTT. It translates to CASSGLAGPTGELFF.

The V call is TRBV4-1, the J call TRBJ2-6; TRBD1 matches at 9 bases. V shed 0 bases and J 16 bases; nucleotides not matched to a gene: 10. Germline-derived CDR1 and CDR2 are MGHRA and YSYEKL. This CDR3 has 15 residues. CDR3 loop: CASSQDDGQGWFLTF. The CDR3 DNA reads TGCGCCAGCAGCCAAGACGACGGACAGGGGTGGTTTCTGACTTTC.

The V and J genes are TRBV10-2 and TRBJ2-2; D is ambiguous. The germline CDR1 and CDR2 sequences are WSHSY and SAAADI. The CDR3 has 14 amino acids. Trimming left V 7 bases short and J 1 base short, with 10 bases between. The DNA of the CDR3 is TGCGCCAGCAAATATAGTGAGAACACCGGGGAGCTGTTTTTT. This encodes CASKYSENTGELFF.

V is TRBV15 and J is TRBJ2-3; D call uncertain. CDR1 is LNHNV and CDR2 is YYDKDF in the germline V gene (reference sequence). This CDR3 is built from 14 residues. V shed 0 bases and J shed 4 bases, with 8 bases lying between them. The DNA of the CDR3 is TGTGCCACCAGCAGAGAGGGCCGCCCAGATACGCAGTATTTT. Encoded protein: CATSREGRPDTQYF.

This clonotype was counted at least ten times. The chain has TRBV12-3 or TRBV12-4 and TRBJ2-1, with D uncertain. The ends were cut back, 5 bases at V and 4 bases at J, with 9 bases in the middle. The CDR3 loop spans 13 amino acids. The CDR3 sequence is CASSNLEYNEQFF. The CDR3 DNA follows: TGTGCCAGCAGTAACTTAGAATACAATGAGCAGTTCTTC.

This clonotype has a handful of counts. The V gene is TRBV6-1, the J gene TRBJ2-7; D is unresolved. The V end was cut by 1 base, the J end by 1 base, with 14 bases between. The CDR3 covers 16 residues. Germline V gene sequence: CDR1 MNHNS, CDR2 SASEGT. The CDR3 DNA is TGTGCCAGCAGTGAAGAGAAGGTGATCATATCCTACGAGCAGTACGTC. Protein product: CASSEEKVIISYEQYV.

This clonotype has ten or more counts. The chain uses TRBV7-2 and TRBJ2-7, with 7 nucleotides matching TRBD1. The germline V gene encodes CDR1 SGHTA and CDR2 FQGNSA. The CDR3 spans 15 residues. Trimming removed 2 bases from V and 1 base from J; junction bases left unmatched: 5. CDR3: CASSLHGQESYEQYF. DNA of the CDR3: TGTGCCAGCAGCTTACATGGACAGGAATCCTACGAGCAGTACTTC. Full variable domain (outside the CDR3, taken from reference TRBV7-2 and TRBJ2-7): GAGVSQSPSNKVTEKGKDVELRCDPISGHTALYWYRQSLGQGLEFLIYFQGNSAPDKSGLPSDRFSAERTGGSVSTLTIQRTQQEDSAVYLCASSLHGQESYEQYFGPGTRLTVT.

This clonotype was observed many times. The chain combines TRBV12-3 or TRBV12-4 with TRBJ2-2; maybe TRBD1 (6 bases). The V end lost 1 base, the J end lost 4 bases, and 7 bases lay between the germline ends. The CDR3 is made up of 14 amino acids. CDR3 DNA: TGTGCCAGCAGTTTAGGACAGGCCACCGGGGAGCTGTTTTTT. This codes for CASSLGQATGELFF.

At least ten counts were recorded for this clonotype. This sequence joins TRBV7-9 and TRBJ1-5; D unclear. From germline, CDR1 is SEHNR and CDR2 FQNEAQ (reference sequence). There are 14 residues in the CDR3. V lost 3 bases to trimming and J lost 1 base, with 7 bases between them. The chain's CDR3 is CASSFGTSNQPQHF. The CDR3, as DNA: TGTGCCAGCAGCTTCGGCACCAGCAATCAGCCCCAGCATTTT.

The rearrangement links TRBV11-2 to TRBJ2-7; 7 bases match TRBD1. Germline CDR1 is SGHAT and CDR2 is FQNNGV. V gave up 4 bases and J gave up 3 bases; unmatched junction bases: 3. The CDR3 length is 13 residues. CDR3 sequence (DNA): TGTGCCAGCAGCTACCGGGACAGCTACGAGCAGTACGTC. Its translation is CASSYRDSYEQYV.

The rearrangement links TRBV9 to TRBJ2-2; TRBD2 aligns across 7 bases. The CDR3 loop spans 15 amino acids. V gave up 4 bases and J gave up 0 bases; unmatched junction bases: 3. CDR1 is SGDLS and CDR2 is YYNGEE in the germline V gene. CDR3 sequence reads: CASSFLAANTGELFF. The DNA for the CDR3 is TGTGCCAGCAGCTTCCTAGCGGCGAACACCGGGGAGCTGTTTTTT.

The V gene is TRBV7-9, the J gene TRBJ1-5; D call uncertain. Trimming stripped 0 bases from V and 9 bases from J, with 15 bases between. The CDR3 loop spans 15 amino acids. Germline V CDR1 and CDR2: SEHNR, FQNEAQ (reference sequence). CDR3 sequence reads: CASSLAAGEVRPQHF. The CDR3 DNA is TGTGCCAGCAGCTTAGCGGCAGGCGAGGTGAGGCCCCAGCATTTT. The full variable domain, completed using reference TRBV7-9 and TRBJ1-5, is DTGVSQNPRHKITKRGQNVTFRCDPISEHNRLYWYRQTLGQGPEFLTYFQNEAQLEKSRLLSDRFSAERPKGSFSTLEIQRTEQGDSAMYLCASSLAAGEVRPQHFGDGTRLSIL.

The chain uses TRBV7-7 and TRBJ2-1; 9 bases match TRBD1. The germline gives CDR1 SSHAT, CDR2 FNYEAQ (reference sequence). V lost 5 bases to trimming and J lost 2 bases; unmatched junction nucleotides: 7. The CDR3 contains 16 residues. CDR3 region: CASSPEQGAAYNEQFF. CDR3 coding DNA: TGTGCCAGCAGCCCCGAACAGGGGGCGGCCTACAATGAGCAGTTCTTC.

V gene TRBV4-1 combines with J gene TRBJ1-6; D ambiguous. V lost 3 bases to trimming and J lost 8 bases, with 8 bases between them. The CDR3 is 13 residues long. Germline V gene lookup returns CDR1 MGHRA and CDR2 YSYEKL. This CDR3 is CASSQMGDSPLHF. DNA for the CDR3: TGCGCCAGCAGCCAGATGGGTGATTCACCCCTCCACTTT.

About this clonotype: An end of the junction differs from the germline gene, which may be a read error. This sequence joins TRBV4-1 and TRBJ2-1, with D tentatively TRBD2 (5 bases). There are 16 residues in the CDR3. Germline lookup yields CDR1 MGHRA and CDR2 YSYEKL. CDR3 sequence reads: CASSHVRRSSYNEQFF. CDR3 coding DNA: TGTGCCAGCAGCCACGTCCGGAGGAGCTCCTACAATGAGCAGTTCTTC.

This clonotype was counted between two and nine times. This sequence joins TRBV19 and TRBJ1-2; TRBD1 is a possible D gene (5 bases). V lost 4 bases and J 2 bases, leaving 17 bases between the germline ends. The CDR3 covers 16 residues. The germline gives CDR1 LNHDA, CDR2 SQIVND (reference sequence). DNA of the CDR3: TGTGCCAGTAGTACAGTTAACCGGGACGTAAACTATGGCTACACCTTC. Residues: CASSTVNRDVNYGYTF.

The chain combines TRBV29-1 with TRBJ2-1, with 10 bases matching TRBD2. Germline values: CDR1 SQVTM, CDR2 ANQGSEA. With V trimmed by 3 bases and J by 9 bases, 14 bases remained unmatched. This CDR3 comprises 16 residues. The DNA of the CDR3 is TGCAGCGTTGAGTACCAGCTAGCGGGAGTCGTTGGTGAGCAGTTCTTC. Protein product: CSVEYQLAGVVGEQFF.